The 3 T cell receptor beta chains below come from one sample, sequenced in a study of blood T cells in healthy people across ages. PCR was performed a second time for about 6 to 12 cycles using a sample-barcoded 5' primer and a J-beta primer mix. TCRdb passed the 5' RACE reads through MiXCR, listing each CDR3 protein once. The repertoire holds 750,000 or so distinct CDR3 sequences, with approximately 25% as singletons. These data were likewise used in another study, on T cells of mothers and their children.

Sequenced: blood. The source of these receptors is a boy between 10 and 17 years old in good health.

Notes on this clonotype: Its ends do not fully match the called genes, so a read error is possible. The chain recombines TRBV3-1 with TRBJ2-7, with TRBD2 as a possible D gene (5 bases). Germline V gene data show CDR1 as LGHDT and CDR2 as YNNKEL (reference sequence). The CDR3 runs 15 residues. CDR3 in amino acids: CASSQGAPLDYEQCF. The CDR3 DNA reads as TGTGCCAGCAGCCAAGGGGCGCCGCTCGACTACGAGCAGTGCTTC.

In its sample, this clonotype was seen a few times. The chain recombines TRBV4-3 with TRBJ1-2; weak D call: TRBD1 (5 bases). V shed 1 base and J shed 7 bases, with 16 bases lying between them. This CDR3 contains 15 residues. Germline V gene data show CDR1 as LGHNA and CDR2 as YSLEER. In DNA, the CDR3 is TGCGCCAGCAGCCAAGGAGAAGGACATCTATTTGGCTACACCTTC. Its protein product is CASSQGEGHLFGYTF.

This clonotype was seen more than once but under ten times. The rearrangement joins TRBV7-9 to TRBJ2-5; 10 bases fit TRBD2. The CDR3 extends over 15 amino acids. After removal of 3 bases from V and 3 bases from J, the junction contained 4 bases not matched to a gene. Germline V gives CDR1 SEHNR, CDR2 FQNEAQ (reference sequence). The CDR3 loop is CASSFSGTSEETQYF. CDR3 coding DNA: TGTGCCAGCAGCTTCTCCGGGACTAGCGAAGAGACCCAGTACTTC.